Sequencing of this T cell receptor beta chain was carried out in a study of T cell repertoires in aging, cancer and after chemotherapy. TRB rearrangements spanning V, D and J were amplified using mixed TRB-A/B primers. TCRdb redid the calling of the multiplex PCR reads with MiXCR, one entry per CDR3 protein. The table shows approximately 2,100 distinct CDR3 sequences, with 23% occurring only once. TCR beta rearrangements were amplified from peripheral blood genomic DNA. This clonotype is deemed medium-sized (0.01 to 0.1%). The CDR3 loop spans 11 amino acids. With 6 bases removed from V and 6 bases from J, the gap between germline ends came to 9 bases. CDR1 is MNHEY, CDR2 SVGEGT, per germline.

The receptor's source is a human donor with a solid tumor. This chain connects TRBV6-2 or TRBV6-3 to TRBJ2-7, with unresolved D. The sequencing sample was made of blood. DNA for the CDR3: TGTGCCAGCAGATGGTTCGGCGAGCAGTACTTC. It specifies CASRWFGEQYF.